This is a list of T cell receptor beta chains from one sample in a study of post-analysis software for immune sequencing data. MiXCR was run by TCRdb on the PCR reads, yielding one entry per CDR3 protein. The table shows about 820,000 distinct CDR3 sequences, with under 70% occurring only once. The sample consisted of blood. The receptor set was obtained from a girl between 5 and 17 years old with multiple sclerosis. The CDR3 runs from the conserved cysteine through the conserved F or W. Each record gives: V gene, J gene, clone size, D gene, CDR3 protein, CDR3 DNA. D genes are given only for firm matches. Clone sizes are given selectively: once, few, many, or a class where the clone is expanded.

v_call: TRBV29-1; j_call: TRBJ2-3; clone_size: few; d_call: -; cdr3_aa: CSVEGDEDTQYF; cdr3_nt: TGCAGCGTTGAAGGGGACGAGGATACGCAGTATTTT
v_call: TRBV4-2; j_call: TRBJ2-1; clone_size: -; d_call: TRBD2; cdr3_aa: CASSRPAGLGLNEQFF; cdr3_nt: TGTGCCAGCAGCCGACCGGCGGGACTAGGGCTCAATGAGCAGTTCTTC
v_call: TRBV6-2/TRBV6-3; j_call: TRBJ2-1; clone_size: -; d_call: TRBD1; cdr3_aa: CASSYPGGRYNEQFF; cdr3_nt: TGTGCCAGCAGTTACCCAGGGGGTCGGTACAATGAGCAGTTCTTC
v_call: TRBV4-1; j_call: TRBJ2-5; clone_size: -; d_call: TRBD2; cdr3_aa: CASSQDSGWGETQYF; cdr3_nt: TGCGCCAGCAGCCAAGATAGCGGGTGGGGAGAGACCCAGTACTTC
v_call: TRBV20-1; j_call: TRBJ2-7; clone_size: -; d_call: -; cdr3_aa: CSASRLGRDSYEQYF; cdr3_nt: TGCAGTGCGAGCAGACTAGGGCGGGATTCCTACGAGCAGTACTTC
v_call: TRBV10-3; j_call: TRBJ2-3; clone_size: few; d_call: TRBD1; cdr3_aa: CAIRKETGFDTQYF; cdr3_nt: TGTGCCATCAGGAAGGAGACAGGGTTCGATACGCAGTATTTT
v_call: TRBV5-1; j_call: TRBJ2-1; clone_size: -; d_call: TRBD2; cdr3_aa: CANTRGDWENEQFF; cdr3_nt: TGCGCCAACACTCGGGGGGACTGGGAAAATGAGCAGTTCTTC
v_call: TRBV9; j_call: TRBJ2-3; clone_size: -; d_call: -; cdr3_aa: CASRIGGTDTQYF; cdr3_nt: TGTGCCAGCAGGATAGGGGGCACAGATACGCAGTATTTT
v_call: TRBV5-1; j_call: TRBJ1-1; clone_size: few; d_call: -; cdr3_aa: CASSFGVDTEAFF; cdr3_nt: TGCGCCAGCAGCTTCGGGGTAGACACTGAAGCTTTCTTT
v_call: TRBV5-1; j_call: TRBJ2-3; clone_size: -; d_call: -; cdr3_aa: CASSRDSHPTDTQYF; cdr3_nt: TGCGCCAGCAGCCGGGACTCGCACCCCACAGATACGCAGTATTTT
v_call: TRBV29-1; j_call: TRBJ1-4; clone_size: few; d_call: -; cdr3_aa: CSVYRRSTNEKLFF; cdr3_nt: TGCAGCGTTTATAGGCGATCAACTAATGAAAAACTGTTTTTT
v_call: TRBV10-3; j_call: TRBJ1-5; clone_size: -; d_call: -; cdr3_aa: CAISESKQPQHF; cdr3_nt: TGTGCCATCAGTGAGTCTAAGCAGCCCCAGCATTTT
v_call: TRBV5-1; j_call: TRBJ2-5; clone_size: -; d_call: TRBD1; cdr3_aa: CASSDRGLGGGTQYF; cdr3_nt: TGCGCCAGCAGCGACAGGGGGCTGGGTGGAGGGACCCAGTACTTC
v_call: TRBV7-8; j_call: TRBJ2-3; clone_size: -; d_call: -; cdr3_aa: CASSLALRTDVTDTQYF; cdr3_nt: TGTGCCAGCAGCTTAGCGCTCCGGACAGATGTCACAGATACGCAGTATTTT
v_call: TRBV18; j_call: TRBJ1-5; clone_size: -; d_call: -; cdr3_aa: CASSQLFQGGNQPQHF; cdr3_nt: TGTGCCAGCTCGCAGTTATTTCAGGGTGGCAATCAGCCCCAGCATTTT
v_call: TRBV20-1; j_call: TRBJ1-1; clone_size: few; d_call: -; cdr3_aa: CSAMRTRMNTEAFF; cdr3_nt: TGCAGTGCCATGCGCACTAGGATGAACACTGAAGCTTTCTTT
v_call: TRBV7-9; j_call: TRBJ2-6; clone_size: -; d_call: -; cdr3_aa: CASSTLQGAGANVLTF; cdr3_nt: TGTGCCAGCAGCACCCTACAGGGTGCTGGGGCCAACGTCCTGACTTTC
v_call: TRBV21-1; j_call: TRBJ2-1; clone_size: -; d_call: -; cdr3_aa: CASSSEALAGTGEQFF; cdr3_nt: TGTGCCAGCAGCTCCGAGGCGCTAGCGGGGACAGGGGAGCAGTTCTTC
v_call: TRBV7-3; j_call: TRBJ2-1; clone_size: -; d_call: TRBD2; cdr3_aa: CASSFKAGKNNEQFF; cdr3_nt: TGTGCCAGCAGCTTTAAAGCGGGAAAAAACAATGAGCAGTTCTTC
v_call: TRBV5-1; j_call: TRBJ2-1; clone_size: -; d_call: TRBD2; cdr3_aa: CASSAPGTSGIKSSYNEQFF; cdr3_nt: TGCGCCAGCAGCGCGCCCGGGACTAGCGGCATTAAAAGCTCCTACAATGAGCAGTTCTTC
v_call: TRBV5-5; j_call: TRBJ2-5; clone_size: -; d_call: TRBD2; cdr3_aa: CASSPPEAAGAQETQYF; cdr3_nt: TGTGCCAGCAGCCCCCCCGAGGCAGCGGGGGCTCAAGAGACCCAGTACTTC
v_call: TRBV29-1; j_call: TRBJ1-2; clone_size: -; d_call: -; cdr3_aa: CSVQNSRGYTF; cdr3_nt: TGCAGCGTCCAGAACTCGAGGGGCTACACCTTC